The 16 T cell receptor beta chains listed next were all sequenced from one sample in a study of vaccination effects on CD4 cells after COVID-19. Their antigen targets remain unknown. Produced via immunoSEQ multiplex PCR; TCRdb's table is partial and in-frame only. This table holds approximately 57,000 clones, approximately 72% found once. Once cultured for approximately ten days, the cells underwent separation to obtain CD4+ T cells. Two doses of either BNT162b2 or mRNA-1273 were given to each participant. Sequenced here: CD4+ T cells from PBMCs cultured without peptide, sampled after COVID-19 vaccination. The receptors derive from a human donor who received a COVID-19 vaccine.

This chain connects TRBV5-1 to TRBJ1-2; D unresolved. This CDR3 contains 13 residues. V was clipped by 2 bases and J by 3 bases, with 8 bases between them. Germline V CDR1 and CDR2: SGHRS, YFSETQ. The CDR3 nucleotides are TGCGCCAGCAGCTTAATCGGGGACTATGGCTACACCTTC. Translating gives CASSLIGDYGYTF.

The chain recombines TRBV28 with TRBJ1-5, with 8 nucleotides matching TRBD1. Germline loops: CDR1 MDHEN, CDR2 SYDVKM. The CDR3 contains 16 residues. J was trimmed by 1 base and V by 5 bases; bases with no gene match: 7. CDR3 nucleotide sequence: TGTGCCAGCAGTCCAGGGGGCAGGGGAAGCAATCAGCCCCAGCATTTT. Translated, it gives CASSPGGRGSNQPQHF.

The V and J genes are TRBV28 and TRBJ2-3; 7 positions match TRBD2. The CDR3 extends over 17 amino acids. Germline assignment: CDR1 MDHEN and CDR2 SYDVKM. The J segment lost 2 bases and the V segment lost 7 bases, leaving 15 bases of the junction unmatched. CDR3 bases: TGTGCCAGCAATCGCGGGGCTAGCGGTTTAATCACAGATACGCAGTATTTT. Residues: CASNRGASGLITDTQYF.

The V call is TRBV10-2, the J call TRBJ1-1; D is perhaps TRBD1 (5 bases). Looked up from germline, CDR1 is WSHSY and CDR2 is SAAADI. The CDR3 covers 12 residues. V gave up 11 bases and J gave up 5 bases, with 15 bases separating them. CDR3 DNA sequence: TGCGCCCGCCCCTTCCAGGGAACTGAAGCTTTCTTT. Translating gives CARPFQGTEAFF.

The genes are TRBV19 and TRBJ1-1; tentatively, D is TRBD1 (6 bases). The CDR3 loop spans 13 amino acids. V dropped 4 bases and J dropped 5 bases, with 11 bases sitting between them. Germline V gene lookup returns CDR1 LNHDA and CDR2 SQIVND (reference sequence). The CDR3 region has the DNA TGTGCCAGTAGTACTACAGGGAATACTGAAGCTTTCTTT. Its translation: CASSTTGNTEAFF.

The chain links TRBV20-1 to TRBJ1-1, with a tentative D call TRBD1 (6 bases). The CDR3 runs 13 residues. Germline values: CDR1 DFQATT, CDR2 SNEGSKA (reference sequence). V lost 3 bases and J lost 4, with 12 bases in between. In nucleotides, the CDR3 is TGCAGTGCTAGTCGGGGGGCTGTCACTGAAGCTTTCTTT. Its translation: CSASRGAVTEAFF.

The chain has TRBV4-2 and TRBJ2-3; TRBD1 aligns across 10 bases. In germline, CDR1 is LGHNA, CDR2 YNFKEQ. V was pared by 1 base and J by 4 bases, with 5 bases of the junction left unmatched. This CDR3 is built from 16 residues. The CDR3 bases are TGTGCCAGCAGCCAAGCCACCGGGACAGGGGCAGATACGCAGTATTTT. Amino acids: CASSQATGTGADTQYF.

The chain has TRBV28 and TRBJ2-7, with 9 bases fitting TRBD1. The CDR3 covers 13 residues. The junction had 3 bases not matched to a gene; V was cut back by 6 bases and J by 3 bases. Germline V gene sequence: CDR1 MDHEN, CDR2 SYDVKM. The CDR3 here is CASRGQGLYEQYF. The DNA of the CDR3 is TGTGCCAGCAGGGGACAGGGTCTCTACGAGCAGTACTTC.

The rearrangement links TRBV2 to TRBJ2-3, with 10 bases aligning to TRBD2. The J segment lost 1 base and the V segment lost 7 bases, leaving 2 bases of the junction unmatched. The CDR3 runs to 14 residues. CDR1 and CDR2 (germline): SNHLY, FYNNEI. The CDR3 loop reads CASKRGGGTDTQYF. In DNA form, the CDR3 reads TGTGCCAGCAAGCGGGGGGGCGGCACAGATACGCAGTATTTT. The full variable domain, completed using reference TRBV2 and TRBJ2-3, is EPEVTQTPSHQVTQMGQEVILRCVPISNHLYFYWYRQILGQKVEFLVSFYNNEISEKSEIFDDQFSVERPDGSNFTLKIRSTKLEDSAMYFCASKRGGGTDTQYFGPGTRLTVL.

The table lists this clone with a few counts. The chain joins TRBV4-1 to TRBJ2-4; 11 bases agree with TRBD2. Looked up from germline, CDR1 is MGHRA and CDR2 is YSYEKL. The CDR3 is 18 residues long. Trimming at V came to 0 bases and at J to 0 bases, leaving 4 bases not matched to a gene. As DNA, the CDR3 is TGCGCCAGCAGCCAAGAGCTAGCGGGAGGACTAGCCAAAAACATTCAGTACTTC. This codes for CASSQELAGGLAKNIQYF.

The chain uses TRBV5-4 and TRBJ1-1; perhaps TRBD1 as D (6 bases). CDR1 and CDR2 from the germline V gene are SGHNT and YYREEE (reference sequence). Trimming removed 4 bases from V and 0 bases from J, with 10 bases in between. The CDR3 is 14 residues long. CDR3 DNA sequence: TGTGCCAGCAGCCAGGGGACGGTGAACACTGAAGCTTTCTTT. Its translation: CASSQGTVNTEAFF.

This chain joins TRBV29-1 and TRBJ1-1; 7 nucleotides match TRBD1. Germline V gene data show CDR1 as SQVTM and CDR2 as ANQGSEA. Losses at the gene ends were 7 bases for V and 1 base for J; bases not matched to a gene: 9. This CDR3 region has 14 residues. The CDR3 region is CSAHRQGKNTEAFF. The CDR3 bases are TGCAGCGCCCATAGACAGGGCAAGAACACTGAAGCTTTCTTT.

The V gene is TRBV11-2, the J gene TRBJ1-5; TRBD1 matches 9 bases. The CDR3 loop spans 15 amino acids. V lost 0 bases to trimming and J lost 6 bases; unmatched junction nucleotides: 3. Germline V gives CDR1 SGHAT, CDR2 FQNNGV. The CDR3 loop reads CASSLEGQGAQPQHF. In nucleotides, the CDR3 is TGTGCCAGCAGCTTAGAGGGACAGGGTGCTCAGCCCCAGCATTTT.

This sequence joins TRBV5-8 and TRBJ1-6, with D tentatively TRBD1 (6 bases). Germline V gene sequence: CDR1 SGHTS, CDR2 YDEGEE. Trimming cost V 7 bases and J 2 bases, with 13 bases left between them. The CDR3 totals 15 residues. The CDR3 sequence is CASYPRGPYNSPLHF. The CDR3 DNA sequence: TGTGCCAGCTACCCCAGGGGACCCTATAATTCACCCCTCCACTTT.

The gene calls are TRBV19 and TRBJ1-1; the D is unclear. The germline V and J ends were trimmed by 4 bases and 1 base, with 10 bases remaining between them. The germline V gene has CDR1 LNHDA and CDR2 SQIVND (reference sequence). The CDR3 is 14 residues long. The CDR3 bases are TGTGCCAGTAGTACCCCTAGGAAGAACACTGAAGCTTTCTTT. Translated: CASSTPRKNTEAFF.

The chain couples TRBV28 to TRBJ1-2, with no clear D. The length of the CDR3 is 14 residues. Trimming left V 2 bases short and J 4 bases short, with 11 bases between. The germline CDR1 and CDR2 sequences are MDHEN and SYDVKM. The CDR3 DNA follows: TGTGCCAGCAGTTTACGTTCCCTCTCCTATGGCTACACCTTC. Translating gives CASSLRSLSYGYTF.